This TCR beta chain stems from a study of early T cells in non-severe SARS-CoV-2 infection. Study details: Unpaired chains resulted from sequencing bulk RNA of unsorted whole blood. Study-level points and caveats: CD4 and private specificities were missed by VDJdb matching, which favored anti-spike CD8 responses.

This clonotype was observed many times. Its specificity is not known. This CDR3 has 14 amino acids. Germline loops: CDR1 MGHRA, CDR2 YSYEKL. V was cut by 2 bases and J by 5 bases, with 12 bases left in between. Molecules of cDNA were individually given unique molecular identifiers that were attached to them. TCRdb re-called the 5' RACE reads with MiXCR, one entry per CDR3 protein. Counted here are some 9,500 distinct CDR3 sequences, about 5% occurring once; the ten biggest clones make up 9.7%. The origin of this receptor is an adult who was a healthcare worker with PCR-confirmed SARS-CoV-2 infection or an uninfected control (not recorded which). The specimen was whole blood. The chain couples TRBV4-1 to TRBJ1-1; D is uncertain. CDR3 region: CASSQPDLGTEAFF. DNA of the CDR3: TGCGCCAGCAGCCAACCAGACTTGGGGACTGAAGCTTTCTTT.